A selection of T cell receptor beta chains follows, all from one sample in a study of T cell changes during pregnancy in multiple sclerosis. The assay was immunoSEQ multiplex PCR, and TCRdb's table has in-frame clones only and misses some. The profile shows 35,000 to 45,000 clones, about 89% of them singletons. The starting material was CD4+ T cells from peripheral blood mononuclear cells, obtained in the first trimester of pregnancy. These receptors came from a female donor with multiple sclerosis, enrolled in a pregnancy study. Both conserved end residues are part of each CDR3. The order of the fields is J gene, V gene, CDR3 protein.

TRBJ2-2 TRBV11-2 CASSWRGVGKRGGELFF
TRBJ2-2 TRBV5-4 CASSSPTGGVNTGELFF
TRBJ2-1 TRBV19 CASRIAGNNEQFF
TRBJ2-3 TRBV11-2 CASSLATSVGDTQYF
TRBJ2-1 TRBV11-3 CASSLGLDDNEQFF
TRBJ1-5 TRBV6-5 CASSRQADGNQPQHF
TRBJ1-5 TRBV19 CASSIGRQAAQPQHF
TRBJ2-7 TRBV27 CASRKPGQRASF
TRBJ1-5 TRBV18 CASSPSWPNQPQHF
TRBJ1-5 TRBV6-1 CASSPRGNQPQHF
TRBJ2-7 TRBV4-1 CASSQGQGTIYEQYF
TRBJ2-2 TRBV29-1 CSAYRGSRTGELFF
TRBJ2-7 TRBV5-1 CASSPLAGGGYEQYF